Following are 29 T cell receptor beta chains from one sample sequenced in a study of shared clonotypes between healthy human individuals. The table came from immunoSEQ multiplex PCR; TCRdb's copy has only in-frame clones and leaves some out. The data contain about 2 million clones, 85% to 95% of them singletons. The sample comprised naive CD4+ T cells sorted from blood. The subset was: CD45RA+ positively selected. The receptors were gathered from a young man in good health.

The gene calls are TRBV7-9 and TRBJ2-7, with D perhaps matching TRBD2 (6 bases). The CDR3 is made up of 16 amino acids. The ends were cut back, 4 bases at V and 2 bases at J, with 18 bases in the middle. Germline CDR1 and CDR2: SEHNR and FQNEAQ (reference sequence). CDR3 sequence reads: CASSSLGREVTYEQYF. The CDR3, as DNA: TGTGCCAGCAGCTCTCTCGGCAGGGAGGTCACCTACGAGCAGTACTTC. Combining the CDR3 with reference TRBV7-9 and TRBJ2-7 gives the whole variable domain DTGVSQNPRHKITKRGQNVTFRCDPISEHNRLYWYRQTLGQGPEFLTYFQNEAQLEKSRLLSDRFSAERPKGSFSTLEIQRTEQGDSAMYLCASSSLGREVTYEQYFGPGTRLTVT.

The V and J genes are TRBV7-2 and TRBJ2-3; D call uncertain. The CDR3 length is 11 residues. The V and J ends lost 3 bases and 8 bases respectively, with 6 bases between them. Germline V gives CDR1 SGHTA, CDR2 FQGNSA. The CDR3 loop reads CASSFLGTQYF. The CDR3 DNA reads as TGTGCCAGCAGCTTCCTGGGTACGCAGTATTTT.

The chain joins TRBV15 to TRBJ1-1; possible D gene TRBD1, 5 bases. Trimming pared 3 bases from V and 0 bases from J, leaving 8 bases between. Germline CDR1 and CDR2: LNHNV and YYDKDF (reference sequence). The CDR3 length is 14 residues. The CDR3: CATSRRTLNTEAFF. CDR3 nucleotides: TGTGCCACCAGCAGGCGGACATTGAACACTGAAGCTTTCTTT.

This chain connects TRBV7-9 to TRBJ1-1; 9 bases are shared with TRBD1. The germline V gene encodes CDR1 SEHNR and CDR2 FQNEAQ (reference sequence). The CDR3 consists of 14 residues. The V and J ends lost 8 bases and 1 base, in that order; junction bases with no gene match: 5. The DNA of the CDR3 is TGTGCCAGCGCGGGGACAGGGTCGAACACTGAAGCTTTCTTT. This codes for CASAGTGSNTEAFF.

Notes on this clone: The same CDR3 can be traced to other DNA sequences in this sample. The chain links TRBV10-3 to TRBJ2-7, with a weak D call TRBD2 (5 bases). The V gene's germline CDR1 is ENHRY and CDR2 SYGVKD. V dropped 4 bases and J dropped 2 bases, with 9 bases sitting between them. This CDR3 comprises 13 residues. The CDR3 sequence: CAISVTGTYEQYF. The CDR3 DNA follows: TGTGCCATCAGTGTAACGGGGACCTACGAGCAGTACTTC.

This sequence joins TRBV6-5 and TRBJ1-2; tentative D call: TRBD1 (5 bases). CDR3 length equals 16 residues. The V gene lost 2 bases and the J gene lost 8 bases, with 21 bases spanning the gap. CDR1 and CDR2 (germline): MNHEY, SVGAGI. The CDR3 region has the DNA TGTGCCAGCAGTTACCTTGGGGGGGGTGTCGTTTACGGCTACACCTTC. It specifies CASSYLGGGVVYGYTF.

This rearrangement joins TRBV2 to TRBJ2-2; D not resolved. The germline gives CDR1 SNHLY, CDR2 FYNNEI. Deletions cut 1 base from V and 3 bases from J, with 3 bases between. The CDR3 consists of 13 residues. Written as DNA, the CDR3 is TGTGCCAGCAGTGAAGGGTACACCGGGGAGCTGTTTTTT. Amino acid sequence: CASSEGYTGELFF.

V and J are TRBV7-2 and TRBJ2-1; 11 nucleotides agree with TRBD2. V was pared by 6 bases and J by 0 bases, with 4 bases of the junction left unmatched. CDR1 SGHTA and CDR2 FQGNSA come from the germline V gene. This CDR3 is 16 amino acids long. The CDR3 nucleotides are TGTGCCAGCAGACGGGGACTAGCGGACTCCTACAATGAGCAGTTCTTC. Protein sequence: CASRRGLADSYNEQFF.

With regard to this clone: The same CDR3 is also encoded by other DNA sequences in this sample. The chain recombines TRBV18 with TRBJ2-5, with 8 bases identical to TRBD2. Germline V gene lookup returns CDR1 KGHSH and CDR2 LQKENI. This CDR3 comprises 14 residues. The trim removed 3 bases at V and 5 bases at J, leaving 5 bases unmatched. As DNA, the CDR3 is TGTGCCAGCTCACCGCCGCCGGGGGGGGAGACCCAGTACTTC. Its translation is CASSPPPGGETQYF.

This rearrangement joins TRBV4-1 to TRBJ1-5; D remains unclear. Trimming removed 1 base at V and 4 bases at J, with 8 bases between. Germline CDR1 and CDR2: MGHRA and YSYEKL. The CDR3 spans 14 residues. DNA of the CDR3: TGCGCCAGCAGCCAAGCTCAGGCAAATCAGCCCCAGCATTTT. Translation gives CASSQAQANQPQHF.

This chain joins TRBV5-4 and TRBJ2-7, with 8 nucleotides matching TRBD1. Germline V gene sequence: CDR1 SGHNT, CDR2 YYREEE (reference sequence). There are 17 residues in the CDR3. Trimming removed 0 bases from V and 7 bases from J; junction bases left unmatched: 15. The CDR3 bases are TGTGCCAGCAGCTTGGTTAGAATGCAGGGGGCATTAGGAGAGCAGTACTTC. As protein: CASSLVRMQGALGEQYF.

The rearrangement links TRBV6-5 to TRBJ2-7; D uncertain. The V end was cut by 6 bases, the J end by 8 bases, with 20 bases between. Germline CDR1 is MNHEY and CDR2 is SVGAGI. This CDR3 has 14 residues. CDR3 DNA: TGTGCCAGCAGATCGAGGAATGGCTACCTTAAGCAGTACTTC. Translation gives CASRSRNGYLKQYF.

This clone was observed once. The CDR3 is CASSLYPSGKSTDTQYF. Here the CDR3 DNA reads TGTGCCAGCAGTTTATACCCTAGCGGGAAAAGCACAGATACGCAGTATTTT. The rearrangement uses TRBV27 and TRBJ2-3, with 9 bases identical to TRBD2. The CDR3 is made up of 17 amino acids. Germline loops: CDR1 MNHEY, CDR2 SMNVEV (reference sequence). The V and J ends lost 1 base and 0 bases, in that order; junction bases with no gene match: 5.

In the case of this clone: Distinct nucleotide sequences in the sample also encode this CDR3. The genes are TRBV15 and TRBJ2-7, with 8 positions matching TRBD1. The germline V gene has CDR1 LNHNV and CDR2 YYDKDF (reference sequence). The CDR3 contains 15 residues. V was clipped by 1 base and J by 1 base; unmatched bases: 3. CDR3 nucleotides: TGTGCCACCAGCAGAGGCGGACAGGGATCCTACGAGCAGTACTTC. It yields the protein CATSRGGQGSYEQYF.

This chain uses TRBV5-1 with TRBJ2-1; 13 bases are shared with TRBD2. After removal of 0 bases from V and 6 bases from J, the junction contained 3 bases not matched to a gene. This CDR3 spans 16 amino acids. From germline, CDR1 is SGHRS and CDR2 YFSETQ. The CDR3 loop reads CASSLVGLAGVNEQFF. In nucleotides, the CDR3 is TGCGCCAGCAGCTTGGTCGGACTAGCGGGAGTCAATGAGCAGTTCTTC. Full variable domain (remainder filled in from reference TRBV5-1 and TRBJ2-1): KAGVTQTPRYLIKTRGQQVTLSCSPISGHRSVSWYQQTPGQGLQFLFEYFSETQRNKGNFPGRFSGRQFSNSRSEMNVSTLELGDSALYLCASSLVGLAGVNEQFFGPGTRLTVL.

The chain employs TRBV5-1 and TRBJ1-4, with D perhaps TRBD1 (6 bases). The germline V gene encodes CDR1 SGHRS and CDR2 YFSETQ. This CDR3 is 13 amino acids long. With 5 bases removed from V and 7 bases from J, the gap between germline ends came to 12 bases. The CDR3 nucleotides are TGCGCCAGCAGACCCCGGACAGTTGAAAAACTGTTTTTT. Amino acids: CASRPRTVEKLFF.

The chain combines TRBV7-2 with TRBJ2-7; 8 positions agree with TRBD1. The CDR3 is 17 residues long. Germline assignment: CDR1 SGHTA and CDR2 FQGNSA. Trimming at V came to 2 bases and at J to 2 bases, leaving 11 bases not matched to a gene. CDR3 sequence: CASSLQDREISPYEQYF. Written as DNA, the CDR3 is TGTGCCAGCAGCTTACAGGACAGGGAAATTAGTCCCTACGAGCAGTACTTC.

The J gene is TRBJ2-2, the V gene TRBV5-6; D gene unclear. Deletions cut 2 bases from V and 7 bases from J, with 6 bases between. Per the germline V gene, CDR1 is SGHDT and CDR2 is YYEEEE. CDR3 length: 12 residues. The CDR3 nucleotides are TGTGCCAGCAGCTTCGACGGCGGGGAGCTGTTTTTT. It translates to CASSFDGGELFF.

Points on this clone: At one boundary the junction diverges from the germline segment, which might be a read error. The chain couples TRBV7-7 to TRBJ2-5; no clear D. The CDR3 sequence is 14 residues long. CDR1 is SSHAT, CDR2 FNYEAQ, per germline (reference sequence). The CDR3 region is CASSLGPGQETQYF. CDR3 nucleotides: TGTGCTAGCAGCTTAGGCCCAGGACAAGAGACCCAGTACTTC.

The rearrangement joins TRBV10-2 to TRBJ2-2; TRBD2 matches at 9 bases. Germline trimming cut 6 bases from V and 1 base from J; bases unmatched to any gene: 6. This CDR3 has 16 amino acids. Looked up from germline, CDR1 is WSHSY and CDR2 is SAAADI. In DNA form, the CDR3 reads TGCGCCAGCAGGCGGTTTAGCGGGGGGAACACCGGGGAGCTGTTTTTT. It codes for CASRRFSGGNTGELFF.

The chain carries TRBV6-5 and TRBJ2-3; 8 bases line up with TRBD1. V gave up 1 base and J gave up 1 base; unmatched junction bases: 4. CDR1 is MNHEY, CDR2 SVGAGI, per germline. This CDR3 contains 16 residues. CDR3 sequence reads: CASSYLTGEGTDTQYF. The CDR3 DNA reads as TGTGCCAGCAGTTACTTGACAGGGGAAGGCACAGATACGCAGTATTTT.

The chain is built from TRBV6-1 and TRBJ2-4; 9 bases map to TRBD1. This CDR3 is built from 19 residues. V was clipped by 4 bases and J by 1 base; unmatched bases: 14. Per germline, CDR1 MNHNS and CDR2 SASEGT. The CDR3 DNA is TGTGCCAGCAGTGCCCGGACAGGGGCCATTAAACAGGCCAAAAACATTCAGTACTTC. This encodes CASSARTGAIKQAKNIQYF.

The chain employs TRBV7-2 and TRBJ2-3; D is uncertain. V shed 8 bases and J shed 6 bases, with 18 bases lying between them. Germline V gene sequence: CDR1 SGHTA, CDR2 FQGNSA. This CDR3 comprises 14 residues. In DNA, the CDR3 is TGTGCCAGCGGACCTACTACCCTATCGGATACGCAGTATTTT. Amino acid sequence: CASGPTTLSDTQYF.

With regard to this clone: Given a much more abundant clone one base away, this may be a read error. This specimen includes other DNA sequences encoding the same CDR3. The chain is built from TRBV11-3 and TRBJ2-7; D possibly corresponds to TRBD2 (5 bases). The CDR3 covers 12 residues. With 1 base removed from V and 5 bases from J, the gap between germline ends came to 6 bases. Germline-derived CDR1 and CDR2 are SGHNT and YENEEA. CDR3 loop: CASSLGGNEQYF. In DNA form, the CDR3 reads TGTGCCAGCAGCTTAGGAGGGAACGAGCAGTACTTC. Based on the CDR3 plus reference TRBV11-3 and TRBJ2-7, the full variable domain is EAGVVQSPRYKIIEKKQPVAFWCNPISGHNTLYWYLQNLGQGPELLIRYENEEAVDDSQLPKDRFSAERLKGVDSTLKIQPAELGDSAVYLCASSLGGNEQYFGPGTRLTVT.

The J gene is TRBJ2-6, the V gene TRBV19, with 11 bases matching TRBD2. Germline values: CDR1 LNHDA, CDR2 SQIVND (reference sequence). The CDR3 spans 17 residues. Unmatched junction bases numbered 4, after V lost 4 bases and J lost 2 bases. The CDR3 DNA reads TGTGCCAGTAGTAACGGTAGCGGGAGGGCTGGGGCCAACGTCCTGACTTTC. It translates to CASSNGSGRAGANVLTF.

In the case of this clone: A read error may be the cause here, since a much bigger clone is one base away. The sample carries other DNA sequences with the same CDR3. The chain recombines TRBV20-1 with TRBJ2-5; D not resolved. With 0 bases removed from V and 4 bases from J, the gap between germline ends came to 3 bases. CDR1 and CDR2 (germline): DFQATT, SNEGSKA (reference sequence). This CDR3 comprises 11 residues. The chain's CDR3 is CSAREGETQYF. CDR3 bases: TGCAGTGCTAGAGAGGGAGAGACCCAGTACTTC.

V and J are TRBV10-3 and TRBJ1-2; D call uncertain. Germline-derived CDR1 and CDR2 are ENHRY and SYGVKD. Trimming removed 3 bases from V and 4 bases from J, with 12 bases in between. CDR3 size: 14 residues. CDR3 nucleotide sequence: TGTGCCATCAGTGACACCCGAGAGGGCTATGGCTACACCTTC. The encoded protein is CAISDTREGYGYTF.

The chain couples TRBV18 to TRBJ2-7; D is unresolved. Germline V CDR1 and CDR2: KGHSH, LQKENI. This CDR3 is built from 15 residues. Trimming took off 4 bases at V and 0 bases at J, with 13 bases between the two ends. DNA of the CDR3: TGTGCCAGCTCACGCTCAAGGCGCGACTCCTACGAGCAGTACTTC. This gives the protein CASSRSRRDSYEQYF. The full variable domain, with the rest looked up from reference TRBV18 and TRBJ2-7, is NAGVMQNPRHLVRRRGQEARLRCSPMKGHSHVYWYRQLPEEGLKFMVYLQKENIIDESGMPKERFSAEFPKEGPSILRIQQVVRGDSAAYFCASSRSRRDSYEQYFGPGTRLTVT.

The CDR3 DNA follows: TGTGCCAGCAGTTTAAGGGACCTTGGGCCCCAGCATTTT. Its translation is CASSLRDLGPQHF. The gene calls are TRBV28 and TRBJ1-5; D is possibly TRBD1 (5 bases). The germline gives CDR1 MDHEN, CDR2 SYDVKM. Trimming cost V 2 bases and J 9 bases, with 11 bases left between them. The CDR3 loop spans 13 amino acids.